Listed below are T cell receptor beta chains from one sample, sequenced in a study of vaccination and CD4 T cells after COVID-19. MiXCR was run by TCRdb on the PCR reads, yielding one entry per CDR3 protein. The sample has 6,200 or so distinct CDR3 sequences; 65% to 70% are singletons. These receptors are not linked to any known antigen. The source material was CD4+ T cells from blood, cultured in vitro. The source is a human donor who had recovered from COVID-19. The CDR3 runs from the conserved cysteine through the conserved F or W. A D gene is named only where the DNA matches it firmly. Clone sizes are given selectively: once, few, many, or a class where the clone is expanded.

D gene	clone size	J gene	V gene	CDR3 protein	CDR3 DNA
-	few	TRBJ2-5	TRBV12-3/TRBV12-4	CASSLRGREETQYF	TGTGCCAGCAGTTTACGAGGGAGAGAAGAGACCCAGTACTTC
TRBD1	-	TRBJ1-1	TRBV27	CASSLEDRTTEAFF	TGTGCCAGCAGTTTAGAGGACAGGACCACTGAAGCTTTCTTT
TRBD1	once	TRBJ2-1	TRBV7-3	CASRRTGSTRSHEQFF	TGTGCCAGCAGACGGACAGGGAGTACAAGGTCCCATGAGCAGTTCTTC
-	-	TRBJ1-6	TRBV6-5	CASSSGRSSYNSPLHF	TGTGCCAGCAGTTCCGGGCGGAGCTCCTATAATTCACCCCTCCACTTT
-	large	TRBJ1-1	TRBV12-3/TRBV12-4	CASSLRWGMNTEAFF	TGTGCCAGCAGTCTCCGGTGGGGGATGAACACTGAAGCTTTCTTT
-	-	TRBJ2-1	TRBV4-1	CASSRNRDSRDYNEQFF	TGCGCCAGCAGCCGCAACCGGGACTCTAGGGACTACAATGAGCAGTTCTTC
TRBD1	-	TRBJ1-1	TRBV7-9	CASSPGQGAATEAFF	TGTGCCAGCAGCCCCGGACAGGGGGCGGCCACTGAAGCTTTCTTT
-	few	TRBJ2-7	TRBV20-1	CSASPGGYEQYF	TGCAGTGCTAGTCCAGGGGGGTACGAGCAGTACTTC
-	once	TRBJ2-1	TRBV6-1	CASKGRGGNRLYEQFF	TGTGCCAGCAAAGGGAGAGGGGGGAATAGACTGTATGAGCAGTTCTTC
-	-	TRBJ2-7	TRBV27	CASSSTFAPYYEQYF	TGTGCCAGCAGTTCCACGTTCGCCCCTTACTACGAGCAGTACTTC
TRBD1	-	TRBJ1-1	TRBV20-1	CSVTGGAGNTEAFF	TGCAGTGTTACAGGGGGCGCTGGGAACACTGAAGCTTTCTTT
-	-	TRBJ1-6	TRBV7-9	CASSYKWGIGSAPLHF	TGTGCCAGCAGCTACAAATGGGGGATAGGTAGTGCACCCCTCCACTTT
TRBD1	-	TRBJ1-3	TRBV10-3	CAITEQGIQSGNTIYF	TGTGCCATCACCGAACAGGGGATCCAGTCTGGAAACACCATATATTTT
-	large	TRBJ1-2	TRBV7-9	CASSPLGGGTNYGYTF	TGTGCCAGCAGCCCCCTGGGGGGGGGAACTAACTATGGCTACACCTTC
-	-	TRBJ1-3	TRBV10-3	CATQVVSGNTIYF	TGTGCCACCCAAGTAGTCTCTGGAAACACCATATATTTT
-	-	TRBJ2-3	TRBV19	CASSIDSGRGGSDTQYF	TGTGCCAGTAGTATAGATAGCGGCAGGGGAGGGTCAGATACGCAGTATTTT
-	-	TRBJ2-7	TRBV4-2	CASSQDTYPWGEQYF	TGTGCCAGCAGCCAAGATACATACCCCTGGGGCGAGCAGTACTTC
-	few	TRBJ2-5	TRBV7-2	CASSADQETQYF	TGTGCCAGCAGCGCGGACCAAGAGACCCAGTACTTC
-	-	TRBJ1-5	TRBV7-9	CASSLSRQGVGQPQHF	TGTGCCAGCAGCTTAAGTCGCCAGGGAGTGGGTCAGCCCCAGCATTTT
TRBD2	-	TRBJ2-4	TRBV27	CASSRAGGPAKNIQYF	TGTGCCAGCAGTCGAGCGGGGGGCCCCGCCAAAAACATTCAGTACTTC
-	once	TRBJ2-3	TRBV6-1	CASYLGGSTDTQYF	TGTGCCAGCTACCTGGGGGGCAGCACAGATACGCAGTATTTT
-	-	TRBJ2-3	TRBV6-1	CASSRDPHTQYF	TGTGCCAGCAGCCGAGACCCACATACGCAGTATTTT
-	-	TRBJ2-7	TRBV4-2	CASSQEWMGYEQYF	TGTGCCAGCAGCCAAGAATGGATGGGCTACGAGCAGTACTTC
TRBD2	-	TRBJ2-1	TRBV5-1	CASSLRSLQRGNNEQFF	TGCGCCAGCAGCTTGAGATCCCTCCAGCGGGGCAACAATGAGCAGTTCTTC
TRBD1	once	TRBJ1-5	TRBV7-2	CASSPHRGRGQPQHF	TGTGCCAGCAGCCCACACAGGGGGCGCGGTCAGCCCCAGCATTTT
TRBD1	-	TRBJ2-7	TRBV6-1	CASKKYPGQGYEQYF	TGTGCCAGCAAAAAATATCCGGGACAGGGCTACGAGCAGTACTTC
-	-	TRBJ2-7	TRBV6-2/TRBV6-3	CASSYPTRVSYEQYF	TGTGCCAGCAGTTACCCCACCCGGGTCTCCTACGAGCAGTACTTC
-	-	TRBJ2-1	TRBV24-1	CATSDFTGSGNEQFF	TGTGCCACCAGTGATTTTACAGGGTCTGGGAATGAGCAGTTCTTC
-	-	TRBJ1-6	TRBV7-2	CASSSNRDSPLHF	TGTGCCAGCAGCTCGAACAGGGATTCACCCCTCCACTTT
-	once	TRBJ2-5	TRBV7-2	CASSLMGSGETQYF	TGTGCCAGCAGCTTAATGGGGAGCGGAGAGACCCAGTACTTC
-	-	TRBJ2-2	TRBV7-2	CASSLGGSNTGELFF	TGTGCCAGCAGCTTAGGGGGGTCCAACACCGGGGAGCTGTTTTTT